Shown below are 18 T cell receptor beta chains from a single sample sequenced in a study of beta chain features in type 1 diabetes. The authors reverse transcribed all of the isolated RNA, so sequencing captured expressed TCRB transcripts. Clones were read by immunoSEQ multiplex PCR, and TCRdb kept only the in-frame ones, dropping some. The sample carries a few hundred thousand clones, about 15% recorded once. Sequencing input: central memory CD4+ T cells from blood. The source of these receptors is a man between 25 and 39 years old in good health.

The chain employs TRBV6-5 and TRBJ2-2, with TRBD1 as a possible D gene (6 bases). V gave up 6 bases and J gave up 4 bases, with 15 bases separating them. Looked up from germline, CDR1 is MNHEY and CDR2 is SVGAGI. The CDR3 sequence is 15 residues long. The CDR3 sequence: CASRQLQGGTGELFF. The DNA of the CDR3 is TGTGCCAGCAGACAACTACAGGGTGGCACCGGGGAGCTGTTTTTT.

There are a few counts of this clone. CDR3 amino acids: CASRDRGGSPLHF. The CDR3 DNA is TGTGCCAGTAGAGACAGGGGAGGCTCACCCCTCCACTTT. This rearrangement joins TRBV19 to TRBJ1-6; 8 bases are shared with TRBD1. The V gene's germline CDR1 is LNHDA and CDR2 SQIVND (reference sequence). The CDR3 has 13 residues. Trimming cost V 6 bases and J 10 bases; bases outside gene matches: 5. The full variable domain, in which reference TRBV19 and TRBJ1-6 provide the parts outside the CDR3, is DGGITQSPKYLFRKEGQNVTLSCEQNLNHDAMYWYRQDPGQGLRLIYYSQIVNDFQKGDIAEGYSVSREKKESFPLTVTSAQKNPTAFYLCASRDRGGSPLHFGNGTRLTVT.

Only a few counts were recorded for this clone. The genes are TRBV5-6 and TRBJ2-1; possible D gene TRBD1, 6 bases. Germline CDR1 reads SGHDT; CDR2 reads YYEEEE. V shed 9 bases and J shed 0 bases, with 13 bases lying between them. The CDR3 is 14 residues long. The CDR3 sequence is CATQGRGSYNEQFF. For the CDR3, the DNA is TGTGCCACCCAGGGCAGGGGCTCCTACAATGAGCAGTTCTTC.

This clone was seen more than once but under ten times. This chain connects TRBV5-4 to TRBJ1-1; no definite D call. This CDR3 region has 13 residues. V dropped 4 bases and J dropped 8 bases, with 15 bases sitting between them. Germline V gene lookup returns CDR1 SGHNT and CDR2 YYREEE (reference sequence). The CDR3, as DNA: TGTGCCAGCAGCCCTGGCCCCCCGAGGGAAGCTTTCTTT. It yields the protein CASSPGPPREAFF.

The sample holds a few counts of this clone. This chain links TRBV11-3 with TRBJ1-5; possible D gene TRBD1, 5 bases. Germline CDR1 reads SGHNT; CDR2 reads YENEEA. The CDR3 is 15 residues long. V was shortened by 5 bases and J by 7 bases, with 18 bases between the two germline ends. The CDR3 loop is CASSLNDGGRQPQHF. CDR3 sequence (DNA): TGTGCCAGCAGCCTTAACGATGGGGGTCGGCAGCCCCAGCATTTT. Full variable domain (outside the CDR3, taken from reference TRBV11-3 and TRBJ1-5): EAGVVQSPRYKIIEKKQPVAFWCNPISGHNTLYWYLQNLGQGPELLIRYENEEAVDDSQLPKDRFSAERLKGVDSTLKIQPAELGDSAVYLCASSLNDGGRQPQHFGDGTRLSIL.

The chain employs TRBV5-1 and TRBJ2-3; no firm D call. CDR3 length equals 14 residues. Deletions cut 0 bases from V and 2 bases from J, with 7 bases between. Germline V gene data show CDR1 as SGHRS and CDR2 as YFSETQ. CDR3 bases: TGCGCCAGCAGCTTGGGACTTCACACAGATACGCAGTATTTT. Translation gives CASSLGLHTDTQYF.

This clone turned up a few times. The J gene is TRBJ2-5, the V gene TRBV7-9; possibly TRBD1 or TRBD2 for D (5 bases each). The CDR3 is made up of 11 amino acids. Trimming left V 5 bases short and J 9 bases short, with 10 bases between. Germline CDR1 is SEHNR and CDR2 is FQNEAQ (reference sequence). The CDR3 here is CASSRDGAQYF. CDR3 nucleotides: TGTGCCAGCAGCCGGGACGGGGCCCAGTACTTC.

The chain couples TRBV5-1 to TRBJ1-3; weak D call: TRBD1 (5 bases). Trimming shortened V by 4 bases and J by 2 bases, and 13 bases separated the two germline ends. This CDR3 is built from 15 residues. Germline CDR1 SGHRS, CDR2 YFSETQ. CDR3 in DNA: TGCGCCAGCAGCCCTACAGGAGGGGCTGGAAACACCATATATTTT. It is translated as CASSPTGGAGNTIYF.

This clone was picked up a small number of times. This chain uses TRBV9 with TRBJ1-2; D is undetermined. This CDR3 contains 14 residues. Trimming left V 0 bases short and J 3 bases short, with 9 bases between. Per germline, CDR1 SGDLS and CDR2 YYNGEE. The DNA for the CDR3 is TGTGCCAGCAGCGTAGCGGCAGTAGACTATGGCTACACCTTC. Amino acid sequence: CASSVAAVDYGYTF.

This clone has only a few counts. This chain links TRBV7-2 with TRBJ2-1; 7 bases map to TRBD2. Looked up from germline, CDR1 is SGHTA and CDR2 is FQGNSA. The CDR3 spans 14 residues. The trim removed 7 bases at V and 4 bases at J, leaving 7 bases unmatched. The DNA of the CDR3 is TGTGCCAGCACCAGGCGGGAGAAGTACAATGAGCAGTTCTTC. Translation gives CASTRREKYNEQFF.

This clone was observed a few times. This chain uses TRBV5-6 with TRBJ2-3, with 10 bases fitting TRBD2. This CDR3 region has 15 residues. J gave up 1 base and V 4 bases, and 3 bases lay outside the gene matches. Germline lookup yields CDR1 SGHDT and CDR2 YYEEEE. CDR3 region: CASSPLAGGTDTQYF. The DNA of the CDR3 is TGTGCCAGCAGCCCGCTAGCGGGGGGCACAGATACGCAGTATTTT.

The rearrangement links TRBV7-9 to TRBJ2-7, with D possibly matching TRBD1 (6 bases). The CDR3 consists of 17 residues. V shed 5 bases and J shed 5 bases, with 25 bases lying between them. Germline assignment: CDR1 SEHNR and CDR2 FQNEAQ (reference sequence). Here the CDR3 DNA reads TGTGCCAGCAGCACCTCAATCCGGGACATATTCCCCCACGAGCAGTACTTC. This codes for CASSTSIRDIFPHEQYF.

This clone appeared many times. The chain recombines TRBV18 with TRBJ2-7; D is uncertain. Germline assignment: CDR1 KGHSH and CDR2 LQKENI. The CDR3 covers 17 residues. Trimming cost V 3 bases and J 0 bases, with 18 bases left between them. The CDR3 DNA reads TGTGCCAGCTCACCGACCCGGACGGAGTCGAACTCCTACGAGCAGTACGTC. It is translated as CASSPTRTESNSYEQYV.

The chain couples TRBV5-5 to TRBJ2-4, with TRBD1 matching over 7 bases. The CDR3 runs to 15 residues. Germline CDR1 and CDR2: SGHKS and YYEKEE (reference sequence). J was trimmed by 3 bases and V by 4 bases; bases with no gene match: 7. The CDR3 here is CASSGSGGGKNIQYF. The CDR3 nucleotides read TGTGCCAGCAGCGGGTCAGGGGGTGGCAAAAACATTCAGTACTTC.

Only a few counts were recorded for this clone. The genes are TRBV11-3 and TRBJ2-5; TRBD1 or TRBD2 may be the D gene (6 bases each). The germline V and J ends were trimmed by 2 bases and 5 bases, with 12 bases remaining between them. This CDR3 comprises 14 residues. The germline CDR1 and CDR2 sequences are SGHNT and YENEEA. The CDR3 region is CASSLSGGRETQYF. CDR3 nucleotide sequence: TGTGCCAGCAGCTTAAGTGGGGGGCGTGAGACCCAGTACTTC.

As concerns this clone: With a far larger clone one base away, a read error is the likely cause. CDR3 residues: CASSATRTRGTEQFF. CDR3 in DNA: TGTGCCAGCAGCGCGACGAGGACCCGGGGCACTGAGCAGTTCTTC. The chain combines TRBV5-6 with TRBJ2-1; the D call may be TRBD1 or TRBD2 (5 bases each). The CDR3 is made up of 15 amino acids. V gave up 4 bases and J gave up 9 bases, with 20 bases separating them. Germline V CDR1 and CDR2: SGHDT, YYEEEE.

This clone was recorded a few times. The chain links TRBV19 to TRBJ2-1, with D perhaps TRBD1 (7 bases). This CDR3 has 15 amino acids. The germline V and J ends were trimmed by 1 base and 10 bases, with 17 bases remaining between them. In germline, CDR1 is LNHDA, CDR2 SQIVND (reference sequence). CDR3 region: CASSIGRGPSTEQFF. The CDR3 nucleotides are TGTGCCAGTAGTATAGGGAGGGGGCCTTCAACAGAGCAGTTCTTC.

This clone was found many times. The V call is TRBV6-6, the J call TRBJ1-2; D unresolved. Germline assignment: CDR1 MNHNY and CDR2 SVGAGI (reference sequence). V shed 2 bases and J shed 3 bases, with 13 bases lying between them. The CDR3 has 15 amino acids. The CDR3: CASSYPPDGDYGYTF. The CDR3 bases are TGTGCCAGCAGTTACCCCCCGGACGGGGACTATGGCTACACCTTC.